This T cell receptor beta chain emerged from a study of shared clonotypes between healthy human individuals (dated by TCRdb to the early 2020s). With regard to the full study: A couple of women and a few men aged 18 to 49 years were included in the cohort. Different laboratories and diverse techniques were used to prepare libraries and sequence TCR repertoires, to increase sequencing depth and limit assay-specific biases. Between about 0.85 and 9.5 billion PBMCs per donor were obtained by leukapheresis. Blood TCR repertoires of a handful of healthy adults were deeply sequenced to estimate repertoire size and the extent of clonotype sharing between individuals.

TCR CDR3 regions were amplified from genomic DNA by multiplex PCR using the deep immunoSEQ assay. Genomic DNA extracted from each cell subset was distributed evenly over all wells of several immunoSEQ 96-well plates, and each plate served as one replicate. For unsorted PBMC, roughly 270 ng genomic DNA, equal to approximately 30,000 T cell genomes, was loaded into each replicate PCR. Unsorted PBMC genomic DNA was sequenced across ten immunoSEQ deep assay plates. Purified libraries were measured with a Qubit 3.0 fluorometer, size-checked on a Bioanalyzer 2100, and measured again with the KAPA Library Quantification kit. A separate single-read 150-cycle Illumina NextSeq 550 flow cell was used to sequence each immunoSEQ 96-well plate. As for how the authors treated the data: Because the immunoSEQ output included only junctional sequences and no quality scores, the filtering could not be the same as the filtering used for full-length reads. To assign V/J genes and CDR3, sequences were annotated against IMGT germline references using PyIR, a Python wrapper for IgBLAST v1.9. Reads were removed for weak V/J assignments (E-value above 1e-6), missing CDR3, stop codons, out-of-frame junctions, or ambiguous translated residues. V3J clonotypes were defined as sequences sharing the same inferred V gene, J gene, and CDR3 amino acid sequence. Percentage overlap between repertoires was calculated by dividing the number of shared unique clonotypes by the size of the smaller repertoire. RTK rarefaction, the Chao1 estimator, and Recon v2.1 estimates of unobserved clonotypes were used to assess repertoire richness. In its TCRdb copy, this immuneACCESS table keeps in-frame sequences only and misses some clones. Where compared with another copy, unresolved V genes explain less than half of these, and the others have no known cause. Clone size and the V and J calls come from that table; the DNA yielded D and trimming. This sample lists some 500,000 clones; less than 80% were detected once. The ten top clones hold less than 15% of the sample.

The investigation overall reported the following: Pairwise subsampling led to the expectation that sequencing depth would affect the degree of clonotype sharing among donors. Sampling was restricted to blood, and TCR repertoires in tissue are likely to differ from TCR repertoires in blood. Because the study included a small number of donors, the genetic and exposure-history diversity represented was limited.

The donors were healthy, HIV-negative adults who had no recently reported acute infections or vaccinations. All donors were Caucasian adults living in Nashville, Tennessee, USA. In the unsorted samples, approximately 82 million PBMCs were counted, and genomic DNA was extracted using the QIAamp DNA Blood Mini kit. Blood was collected by leukapheresis, and PBMCs were isolated by Ficoll-Histopaque density gradient centrifugation and then cryopreserved in liquid nitrogen vapor phase. Ends trimmed: V by 0 bases, J by 4 bases; bases unmatched to a gene: 6. CDR1 SGHNT and CDR2 YENEEA are derived from the germline V gene. The CDR3 numbers 16 residues from cysteine through phenylalanine. The CDR3 DNA has 48 bases and is translated from base 1. Concerning this clone: This clone's antigen is unknown. There are no base qualities to consult, and no much larger clone falls within one base.

This TCR was recovered from a woman aged 40 to 50 in good health. Some clones in this sample may be carry-over from other donors' samples. The sequence links TRBV11-3 to TRBJ2-1, with TRBD2 identical over 7 junction bases. Sequencing was performed on PBMCs. The sequenced DNA is TGTGCCAGCAGCTTAGATCGGGCGGGAGTATACAATGAGCAGTTCTTC. It translates as CASSLDRAGVYNEQFF.